This TCR beta chain appears in the sequencing data of a study of T-cell reconstitution after alpha-beta-depleted transplantation in children. This CDR3 has 12 amino acids. The germline CDR1 and CDR2 sequences are LGHNA and YNFKEQ. V lost 4 bases to trimming and J lost 7 bases, with 10 bases between them. For TCRbeta, the library was prepared with unique molecular identifiers. TCRdb re-called the PCR reads with MiXCR, one entry per CDR3 protein. Found here are almost 500,000 distinct CDR3 sequences, around 12% of them singletons; the top ten hold around 6%. The chain is built from TRBV4-2 and TRBJ2-5, with D unclear. The sequencing here drew on PBMCs from the stem cell graft donor, taken from the stem cell graft. The sequence derives from a human donor who donated a stem cell graft to a child with combined immunodeficiency. As DNA, the CDR3 is TGTGCCAGCAGCCCTGAGGTCCGGACCCAGTACTTC. Its translation is CASSPEVRTQYF.